These 10 T cell receptor beta chains were sequenced from one sample in a study of T-cell memory formation after mild COVID-19. A single record per CDR3 protein comes from TCRdb applying MiXCR to the 5' RACE reads. The sample yields hundreds of thousands of distinct CDR3 sequences, around 19% seen once. Sequenced sample: PBMCs or a T cell subset sorted from them (not recorded which). The origin of the receptors is an adult woman who had mild COVID-19 (a few samples of this study predate the infection). Cell type and time point are not known.

This clonotype was found a few times. This rearrangement joins TRBV29-1 to TRBJ2-1, with D tentatively TRBD1 (6 bases). The germline gives CDR1 SQVTM, CDR2 ANQGSEA. CDR3 length: 14 residues. V was trimmed by 0 bases and J by 5 bases, leaving 11 bases between them. CDR3 sequence reads: CSVEDLGQHNEQFF. Here the CDR3 DNA reads TGCAGCGTTGAAGATCTAGGACAGCACAATGAGCAGTTCTTC.

The genes are TRBV20-1 and TRBJ2-1; unclear D gene. CDR3 length: 16 amino acids. Germline V lookup: CDR1 DFQATT, CDR2 SNEGSKA (reference sequence). The V gene lost 0 bases and the J gene lost 1 base, with 13 bases spanning the gap. The chain's CDR3 is CSARDPLPRSYNEQFF. The CDR3, as DNA: TGCAGTGCTAGAGATCCCTTGCCCAGATCCTACAATGAGCAGTTCTTC.

The chain joins TRBV27 to TRBJ2-1, with a weak D call TRBD1 (6 bases). The germline gives CDR1 MNHEY, CDR2 SMNVEV (reference sequence). The CDR3 totals 15 residues. The V end lost 9 bases, the J end lost 12 bases, and 27 bases lay between the germline ends. For the CDR3, the DNA is TGTGCCAGTAATGTAGGGGGTAACCACCGGTCCACGCAGTTCTTC. Translated, it gives CASNVGGNHRSTQFF.

This clonotype was seen a few times. The genes are TRBV6-1 and TRBJ2-7, with TRBD2 as a possible D gene (6 bases). The germline gives CDR1 MNHNS, CDR2 SASEGT. Trimming cost V 3 bases and J 0 bases, with 6 bases left between them. There are 13 residues in the CDR3. CDR3 coding DNA: TGTGCCAGCAGTGAGGACTACTCCTACGAGCAGTACTTC. Translating gives CASSEDYSYEQYF.

This chain connects TRBV7-2 to TRBJ1-1, with D unresolved. Trimming shortened V by 4 bases and J by 0 bases, and 9 bases separated the two germline ends. From germline, CDR1 is SGHTA and CDR2 FQGNSA. The CDR3 is 14 residues long. The DNA for the CDR3 is TGTGCCAGCAGCTCCGGGGTTCTGAACACTGAAGCTTTCTTT. This sequence encodes CASSSGVLNTEAFF.

This clonotype was counted ten times or more. The chain joins TRBV2 to TRBJ1-5; unclear D gene. There are 14 residues in the CDR3. Germline V lookup: CDR1 SNHLY, CDR2 FYNNEI. V lost 4 bases and J lost 0, with 7 bases in between. The CDR3 loop is CASSAGYSNQPQHF. The CDR3 region has the DNA TGTGCCAGCAGTGCGGGGTATAGCAATCAGCCCCAGCATTTT.

This rearrangement joins TRBV12-3 or TRBV12-4 to TRBJ2-4; weak D call: TRBD1 (6 bases). The CDR3 extends over 15 amino acids. V was trimmed by 6 bases and J by 7 bases, leaving 19 bases between them. The DNA for the CDR3 is TGTGCCAGCAGCCGGCACCGGGCAGGGGATAACATTCAGTACTTC. Its protein product is CASSRHRAGDNIQYF.

The chain couples TRBV11-3 to TRBJ2-2, with D uncertain. The germline V gene encodes CDR1 SGHNT and CDR2 YENEEA. The CDR3 length is 15 residues. V lost 4 bases, J lost 1 base, and 10 bases lay in between. The chain's CDR3 is CASSSRAWNTGELFF. CDR3 nucleotide sequence: TGTGCCAGCAGCTCTCGGGCCTGGAACACCGGGGAGCTGTTTTTT.

The chain carries TRBV2 and TRBJ1-5, with D uncertain. The CDR3 spans 13 residues. Trimming left V 7 bases short and J 4 bases short, with 11 bases between. Germline CDR1 reads SNHLY; CDR2 reads FYNNEI. The CDR3 DNA follows: TGTGCCAGCACCGTTCTTAGGAATCAGCCCCAGCATTTT. Protein product: CASTVLRNQPQHF.

V gene TRBV27 combines with J gene TRBJ2-7, with 8 bases aligning to TRBD2. The germline CDR1 and CDR2 sequences are MNHEY and SMNVEV (reference sequence). J lost 3 bases, V lost 9 bases, and 7 bases had no gene match. The CDR3 sequence is 13 residues long. The CDR3 sequence: CASRAAGGYEQYF. For the CDR3, the DNA is TGTGCCAGTAGAGCGGCGGGGGGCTACGAGCAGTACTTC.